This T cell receptor (beta chain) derives from a study of blood T cell repertoires in COVID-19. About the study: COVID-19 samples from acute and convalescent phases originated in the United States, Italy and Spain. T cells, B-cell-depleted T cells, or PBMCs provided the cDNA or gDNA that served as material.

TCRdb keeps only in-frame clones here, not all; method: immunoSEQ multiplex PCR. The data show around 150,000 clones, around four fifths seen once. There are 13 residues in the CDR3. Deletions cut 4 bases from V and 3 bases from J, with 10 bases between. Germline V lookup: CDR1 SQVTM, CDR2 ANQGSEA. The receptor comes from a man aged 55 to 70 who had recovered from COVID-19. J is TRBJ1-5 and V is TRBV29-1; D possibly corresponds to TRBD1 (5 bases). Sequences were obtained from peripheral blood. CDR3 amino acids: CSVVAGLNQPQHF. The CDR3 DNA reads TGCAGCGTTGTGGCAGGGCTCAATCAGCCCCAGCATTTT. The whole variable domain, filled in from reference TRBV29-1 and TRBJ1-5, reads SAVISQKPSRDICQRGTSLTIQCQVDSQVTMMFWYRQQPGQSLTLIATANQGSEATYESGFVIDKFPISRPNLTFSTLTVSNMSPEDSSIYLCSVVAGLNQPQHFGDGTRLSIL.